Listed here are 31 T cell receptor beta chains from one sample, sequenced in a study of cytomegalovirus exposure and HLA in healthy donors. The table came from immunoSEQ multiplex PCR; TCRdb's copy has only in-frame clones and leaves some out. The data hold 150,000 to 200,000 clones, with more than 80% observed a single time. The material sequenced was PBMCs. The receptors derive from a woman younger than 35 in good health and CMV-seropositive.

The genes are TRBV27 and TRBJ2-1, with D unresolved. Germline values: CDR1 MNHEY, CDR2 SMNVEV (reference sequence). V was cut by 3 bases and J by 0 bases, with 9 bases left in between. The CDR3 length is 15 residues. The CDR3: CASSFLPLSYNEQFF. Written as DNA, the CDR3 is TGTGCCAGCAGTTTTCTACCCCTCTCCTACAATGAGCAGTTCTTC.

This clone came up once. The chain employs TRBV28 and TRBJ1-5; possibly TRBD1 for D (6 bases). The CDR3 has 14 residues. V was clipped by 6 bases and J by 6 bases, with 15 bases between them. Germline CDR1 is MDHEN and CDR2 is SYDVKM. This CDR3 is CASSPTGLGQPQHF. As DNA, the CDR3 is TGTGCCAGCAGCCCAACAGGGTTGGGTCAGCCCCAGCATTTT.

The DNA of the CDR3 is TGTGCCAGCAGTGAAAGGCAGGGAACGTATGGCTACACCTTC. This sequence encodes CASSERQGTYGYTF. The J gene is TRBJ1-2, the V gene TRBV6-1; tentative D call: TRBD1 (5 bases). V was pared by 2 bases and J by 5 bases, with 12 bases between. Germline-derived CDR1 and CDR2 are MNHNS and SASEGT. The CDR3 is 14 residues long.

The chain carries TRBV19 and TRBJ1-2; D gene ambiguous. This CDR3 has 13 amino acids. Deletions cut 5 bases from V and 3 bases from J, with 10 bases between. Germline CDR1 is LNHDA and CDR2 is SQIVND (reference sequence). DNA of the CDR3: TGTGCCAGTAGTGACTGGCCAGACTATGGCTACACCTTC. Its translation: CASSDWPDYGYTF.

The gene calls are TRBV6-1 and TRBJ1-1, with D possibly TRBD1 on 5 matching bases. This CDR3 contains 14 residues. Germline CDR1 and CDR2: MNHNS and SASEGT. Trimming removed 1 base from V and 3 bases from J, with 9 bases in between. The DNA for the CDR3 is TGTGCCAGCAGTGAAGTTGGGGGGGACACTGAAGCTTTCTTT. This sequence encodes CASSEVGGDTEAFF.

This chain links TRBV13 with TRBJ2-7, with 12 bases fitting TRBD2. J gave up 6 bases and V 5 bases, and 5 bases lay outside the gene matches. CDR1 PRHDT and CDR2 FYEKMQ come from the germline V gene (reference sequence). The CDR3 runs 14 residues. Here the CDR3 DNA reads TGTGCCAGCAGCACCCGACTAGCGGGGGCCGAGCAGTACTTC. Its protein is CASSTRLAGAEQYF.

The gene calls are TRBV5-4 and TRBJ1-1, with D maybe TRBD1 (5 bases). Germline V CDR1 and CDR2: SGHNT, YYREEE (reference sequence). CDR3 length equals 12 residues. V lost 6 bases, J lost 7 bases, and 13 bases lay in between. CDR3 in amino acids: CASNFEGVEAFF. The DNA of the CDR3 is TGTGCCAGCAATTTCGAAGGGGTTGAAGCTTTCTTT.

J is TRBJ2-7 and V is TRBV18, with D unclear. CDR1 and CDR2 from the germline V gene are KGHSH and LQKENI. The CDR3 totals 12 residues. Trimming pared 5 bases from V and 4 bases from J, leaving 9 bases between. CDR3 DNA sequence: TGTGCCAGCTCAACAGACGGATACGAGCAGTACTTC. Translating gives CASSTDGYEQYF.

The V call is TRBV6-5, the J call TRBJ2-3; 12 bases agree with TRBD1. In germline, CDR1 is MNHEY, CDR2 SVGAGI. Unmatched junction bases numbered 5, after V lost 7 bases and J lost 3 bases. The CDR3 spans 15 residues. The DNA for the CDR3 is TGTGCCAGCACCCAGGGACAGGGGGCGACAGATACGCAGTATTTT. Translation gives CASTQGQGATDTQYF.

The rearrangement joins TRBV13 to TRBJ2-2; D call uncertain. The germline gives CDR1 PRHDT, CDR2 FYEKMQ (reference sequence). V dropped 4 bases and J dropped 5 bases, with 11 bases sitting between them. This CDR3 is 14 amino acids long. The DNA of the CDR3 is TGTGCCAGCAGCTCCTACTTGTCGACCGGGGAGCTGTTTTTT. This codes for CASSSYLSTGELFF.

This clone was seen a single time. This sequence joins TRBV27 and TRBJ1-2, with D unresolved. The germline V gene encodes CDR1 MNHEY and CDR2 SMNVEV (reference sequence). The length of the CDR3 is 12 residues. V was cut by 5 bases and J by 8 bases, with 12 bases left in between. CDR3 in amino acids: CASSNPGGGYTF. CDR3 bases: TGTGCCAGCAGTAATCCTGGCGGCGGCTACACCTTC.

The gene calls are TRBV28 and TRBJ2-3; TRBD2 matches 7 bases. Germline trimming cut 6 bases from V and 8 bases from J; bases unmatched to any gene: 11. This CDR3 contains 14 residues. Per germline, CDR1 MDHEN and CDR2 SYDVKM. CDR3 DNA: TGTGCCAGCAGCCCGGGGCGGGAGCAGGGTACGCAGTATTTT. Amino acid sequence: CASSPGREQGTQYF. The whole variable domain, filled in from reference TRBV28 and TRBJ2-3, reads DVKVTQSSRYLVKRTGEKVFLECVQDMDHENMFWYRQDPGLGLRLIYFSYDVKMKEKGDIPEGYSVSREKKERFSLILESASTNQTSMYLCASSPGREQGTQYFGPGTRLTVL.

In DNA form, the CDR3 reads TGTGCCAGCAGCGCCCGACAGAACACTGAAGCTTTCTTT. It yields the protein CASSARQNTEAFF. The chain has TRBV9 and TRBJ1-1; D uncertain. Germline V CDR1 and CDR2: SGDLS, YYNGEE. V lost 3 bases, J lost 1 base, and 7 bases lay in between. This CDR3 is built from 13 residues.

The sample holds one count of this clone. The chain joins TRBV2 to TRBJ2-1; TRBD2 matches 8 bases. Germline CDR1 is SNHLY and CDR2 is FYNNEI. The CDR3 contains 16 residues. After removal of 6 bases from V and 0 bases from J, the junction contained 7 bases not matched to a gene. CDR3 sequence reads: CASRGAGASSYNEQFF. The CDR3 DNA reads as TGTGCCAGCAGGGGAGCGGGGGCAAGCTCCTACAATGAGCAGTTCTTC.

A remark on this clone: Other nucleotide sequences from this sample produce the same CDR3. V usage is TRBV6-5 and J usage is TRBJ2-3; D remains ambiguous. In germline, CDR1 is MNHEY, CDR2 SVGAGI. The CDR3 loop spans 11 amino acids. Trimming shortened V by 8 bases and J by 4 bases, and 7 bases separated the two germline ends. The CDR3 region has the DNA TGTGCCAGCTCCGGAGCAGATACGCAGTATTTT. Residues: CASSGADTQYF.

Worth noting for this clone: Other DNA sequences within the sample encode an identical CDR3. The V call is TRBV4-3, the J call TRBJ2-7; D might be TRBD1 (6 bases). Trimming stripped 0 bases from V and 2 bases from J, with 11 bases between. The germline V gene has CDR1 LGHNA and CDR2 YSLEER. The CDR3 contains 15 residues. This CDR3 reads CASSQDRGRTYEQYF. Written as DNA, the CDR3 is TGCGCCAGCAGCCAAGACAGGGGACGAACCTACGAGCAGTACTTC.

This chain joins TRBV14 and TRBJ2-7, with 12 bases lining up with TRBD2. With V trimmed by 5 bases and J by 2 bases, 7 bases remained unmatched. There are 16 residues in the CDR3. Germline CDR1 SGHDN, CDR2 FVKESK. DNA for the CDR3: TGTGCCAGCAGCTCCAGACTAGCGGGAGTGCCCTACGAGCAGTACTTC. This gives the protein CASSSRLAGVPYEQYF. The whole variable domain, remainder taken from reference TRBV14 and TRBJ2-7, is EAGVTQFPSHSVIEKGQTVTLRCDPISGHDNLYWYRRVMGKEIKFLLHFVKESKQDESGMPNNRFLAERTGGTYSTLKVQPAELEDSGVYFCASSSRLAGVPYEQYFGPGTRLTVT.

This sequence joins TRBV4-3 and TRBJ2-7, with a weak D call TRBD2 (5 bases). Germline CDR1 and CDR2: LGHNA and YSLEER. V was shortened by 0 bases and J by 1 base, with 10 bases between the two germline ends. This CDR3 region has 15 residues. The CDR3 reads CASSQDRGASYEQYF. For the CDR3, the DNA is TGCGCCAGCAGCCAAGATCGGGGTGCGTCCTACGAGCAGTACTTC.

The chain uses TRBV5-4 and TRBJ2-7, with 9 bases identical to TRBD2. Germline lookup yields CDR1 SGHNT and CDR2 YYREEE (reference sequence). The CDR3 runs 17 residues. With V trimmed by 1 base and J by 4 bases, 12 bases remained unmatched. The CDR3 protein is CASSLIRLAGKPYEQYF. CDR3 nucleotide sequence: TGTGCCAGCAGCTTGATCAGGCTAGCGGGAAAACCGTACGAGCAGTACTTC.

The chain couples TRBV27 to TRBJ2-3; possible D gene TRBD2, 6 bases. CDR3 size: 13 residues. Trimming pared 7 bases from V and 5 bases from J, leaving 13 bases between. Germline-derived CDR1 and CDR2 are MNHEY and SMNVEV (reference sequence). CDR3 amino acids: CASNAGHRDTQYF. CDR3 coding DNA: TGTGCCAGCAACGCGGGGCATAGAGATACGCAGTATTTT.

The chain joins TRBV7-6 to TRBJ2-3; D is ambiguous. Trimming removed 3 bases from V and 1 base from J, with 8 bases in between. The CDR3 sequence is 14 residues long. Per the germline V gene, CDR1 is SGHVS and CDR2 is FNYEAQ. CDR3 in DNA: TGTGCCAGCAGCTTCGACCGGGGCACAGATACGCAGTATTTT. It is translated as CASSFDRGTDTQYF.

This chain's CDR3 is CASSPPGLAGGYEQYF. The CDR3 DNA is TGTGCCAGCAGTCCACCCGGACTAGCGGGAGGTTACGAGCAGTACTTC. The chain recombines TRBV7-2 with TRBJ2-7, with 14 bases aligning to TRBD2. CDR3 length: 16 amino acids. Germline V lookup: CDR1 SGHTA, CDR2 FQGNSA. J lost 4 bases, V lost 6 bases, and 8 bases had no gene match.

The V and J genes are TRBV28 and TRBJ1-2; a weak D match, TRBD1 (6 bases). V lost 5 bases and J 7 bases, leaving 20 bases between the germline ends. The CDR3 is 15 residues long. Germline CDR1 reads MDHEN; CDR2 reads SYDVKM. This CDR3 is CASSIRDTLVGGYTF. CDR3 DNA: TGTGCCAGCAGTATCCGGGACACGCTAGTTGGTGGCTACACCTTC.

The chain employs TRBV5-8 and TRBJ2-5, with D possibly TRBD2 on 5 matching bases. The CDR3 contains 13 residues. V was trimmed by 4 bases and J by 1 base, leaving 8 bases between them. The germline V gene encodes CDR1 SGHTS and CDR2 YDEGEE. CDR3 loop: CASSEGLQETQYF. The DNA of the CDR3 is TGTGCCAGCAGCGAGGGCCTCCAAGAGACCCAGTACTTC. The full variable domain, in which reference TRBV5-8 and TRBJ2-5 provide the parts outside the CDR3, is EAGVTQSPTHLIKTRGQQATLRCSPISGHTSVYWYQQALGLGLQFLLWYDEGEERNRGNFPPRFSGRQFPNYSSELNVNALELEDSALYLCASSEGLQETQYFGPGTRLLVL.

The rearrangement joins TRBV9 to TRBJ2-3; the D gene is possibly TRBD2 (6 bases). Trimming removed 3 bases from V and 3 bases from J, with 11 bases in between. Germline V gene sequence: CDR1 SGDLS, CDR2 YYNGEE. CDR3 length: 14 amino acids. The CDR3, as DNA: TGTGCCAGCAGCGAAGGCGGGGAGACAGATACGCAGTATTTT. Encoded protein: CASSEGGETDTQYF.

J is TRBJ1-2 and V is TRBV2, with 7 bases fitting TRBD1. From germline, CDR1 is SNHLY and CDR2 FYNNEI. V shed 6 bases and J 2 bases; nucleotides not matched to a gene: 6. CDR3 size: 14 residues. This chain's CDR3 is CASSPGQENYGYTF. For the CDR3, the DNA is TGTGCCAGCAGCCCCGGACAGGAGAACTATGGCTACACCTTC. Variable domain in full (rest from reference TRBV2 and TRBJ1-2): EPEVTQTPSHQVTQMGQEVILRCVPISNHLYFYWYRQILGQKVEFLVSFYNNEISEKSEIFDDQFSVERPDGSNFTLKIRSTKLEDSAMYFCASSPGQENYGYTFGSGTRLTVV.

V and J are TRBV6-6 and TRBJ1-5, with D possibly being TRBD1 (5 bases). V was shortened by 2 bases and J by 5 bases, with 13 bases between the two germline ends. Germline CDR1 and CDR2: MNHNY and SVGAGI (reference sequence). CDR3 length: 15 residues. The CDR3, as DNA: TGTGCCAGCAGTTACCTTGGGGGGACGGATCAGCCCCAGCATTTT. Protein sequence: CASSYLGGTDQPQHF.

The chain carries TRBV11-2 and TRBJ2-1, with 12 bases fitting TRBD2. Germline V CDR1 and CDR2: SGHAT, FQNNGV. The CDR3 totals 15 residues. The J segment lost 7 bases and the V segment lost 6 bases, leaving 7 bases of the junction unmatched. Written as DNA, the CDR3 is TGTGCCAGCAGTCTCGGACTAGCGGGGTGGAATGAGCAGTTCTTC. Protein product: CASSLGLAGWNEQFF. The full variable domain, its missing parts supplied by reference TRBV11-2 and TRBJ2-1, is EAGVAQSPRYKIIEKRQSVAFWCNPISGHATLYWYQQILGQGPKLLIQFQNNGVVDDSQLPKDRFSAERLKGVDSTLKIQPAKLEDSAVYLCASSLGLAGWNEQFFGPGTRLTVL.

This chain joins TRBV21-1 and TRBJ2-7; the DNA was not used to check the table's D call, TRBD2. TRBV21-1 is classified as a pseudogene. This CDR3 is 16 amino acids long. This CDR3 reads CASSREVRERSYEQYF. The CDR3 DNA sequence: TGTGCCAGCAGCAGGGAGGTGCGGGAGAGATCCTACGAGCAGTACTTC.

V gene TRBV19 combines with J gene TRBJ2-3; D gene uncertain. Germline-derived CDR1 and CDR2 are LNHDA and SQIVND (reference sequence). This CDR3 contains 14 residues. With 1 base removed from V and 2 bases from J, the gap between germline ends came to 7 bases. The DNA for the CDR3 is TGTGCCAGTAGTATAGGAGCCCCCACAGATACGCAGTATTTT. It codes for CASSIGAPTDTQYF.

This chain links TRBV14 with TRBJ2-7; D is perhaps TRBD2 (5 bases). The germline V gene encodes CDR1 SGHDN and CDR2 FVKESK. Trimming took 0 bases from V and 6 from J, leaving 18 bases between them. This CDR3 is 16 amino acids long. The CDR3 loop is CASSQDPLAHLGEQYF. CDR3 bases: TGTGCCAGCAGCCAAGATCCCCTAGCCCACCTGGGCGAGCAGTACTTC.